Listed below are T cell receptor beta chains from one sample, sequenced in a study of blood T cell repertoires in COVID-19. Profiled with immunoSEQ multiplex PCR; TCRdb holds only in-frame clones, not every one. The sample records about 250,000 clones, around 87% being singletons. Sample: PBMCs or T cells enriched from blood (not recorded which). These receptors were obtained from a woman aged 30 to 39 with acute COVID-19. Each CDR3 is given with its conserved first and last residue. A D gene is named only where the DNA matches it firmly. Clone size is stated in some rows and not others, as once, few, many or a class when expanded.

CDR3: CAARGSTGELFF
DNA: TGTGCCGCCAGGGGTTCGACCGGGGAGCTGTTTTTT
J: TRBJ2-2
size: NA
V: TRBV7-9
D: NA

CDR3: CATSRGGRGTGFIEQFF
DNA: TGTGCCACCAGCAGAGGGGGACGCGGGACAGGGTTTATTGAGCAGTTCTTC
J: TRBJ2-1
size: NA
V: TRBV15
D: TRBD1

CDR3: CASRAGVAGGETQYF
DNA: TGTGCCAGCAGGGCGGGGGTAGCGGGAGGAGAGACCCAGTACTTC
J: TRBJ2-5
size: NA
V: TRBV6-5
D: TRBD2

CDR3: CASSESHNEKLFF
DNA: TGTGCCAGCAGTGAAAGCCATAATGAAAAACTGTTTTTT
J: TRBJ1-4
size: NA
V: TRBV2
D: NA

CDR3: CASSPTGAEQYF
DNA: TGTGCCAGCAGCCCGACTGGCGCCGAGCAGTACTTC
J: TRBJ2-7
size: NA
V: TRBV3-1/TRBV3-2
D: NA

CDR3: CAGRQGNTEAFF
DNA: TGTGCCGGCAGACAGGGGAACACTGAAGCTTTCTTT
J: TRBJ1-1
size: once
V: TRBV28
D: TRBD1

CDR3: CASSLRGTEAFF
DNA: TGCGCCAGCAGCTTGCGGGGGACTGAAGCTTTCTTT
J: TRBJ1-1
size: NA
V: TRBV5-1
D: NA

CDR3: CASSTLTVSYEQYF
DNA: TGTGCCAGCAGTACTCTGACAGTCTCCTACGAGCAGTACTTC
J: TRBJ2-7
size: NA
V: TRBV7-2
D: NA

CDR3: CATSRAVGSAHEMDNEQFF
DNA: TGTGCCACCAGCAGAGCGGTGGGCAGTGCCCACGAGATGGACAATGAGCAGTTCTTC
J: TRBJ2-1
size: NA
V: TRBV15
D: NA

CDR3: CASISDYNEKLFF
DNA: TGTGCCAGTATTTCAGACTATAATGAAAAACTGTTTTTT
J: TRBJ1-4
size: NA
V: TRBV19
D: NA

CDR3: CASSRSGQGIYEQYF
DNA: TGTGCCAGCAGTCGGTCGGGACAGGGTATCTACGAGCAGTACTTC
J: TRBJ2-7
size: NA
V: TRBV6-5
D: TRBD1

CDR3: CASSSNSGRANEQFF
DNA: TGTGCCAGCAGCTCGAATAGCGGGAGGGCGAATGAGCAGTTCTTC
J: TRBJ2-1
size: NA
V: TRBV5-8
D: TRBD2

CDR3: CAWSVDSADSPLHF
DNA: TGTGCCTGGAGTGTAGACAGCGCGGATTCACCCCTCCACTTT
J: TRBJ1-6
size: NA
V: TRBV30
D: NA

CDR3: CAAQDLDTGELFF
DNA: TGTGCCGCTCAGGACTTGGACACCGGGGAGCTGTTTTTT
J: TRBJ2-2
size: NA
V: TRBV3-1/TRBV3-2
D: NA

CDR3: CASSLGGGVGVGNQPQHF
DNA: TGTGCCAGCAGCTTAGGGGGAGGAGTGGGTGTAGGCAATCAGCCCCAGCATTTT
J: TRBJ1-5
size: NA
V: TRBV7-9
D: NA

CDR3: CASRETGSGGELFF
DNA: TGTGCCAGCAGGGAGACAGGGTCGGGCGGGGAGCTGTTTTTT
J: TRBJ2-2
size: NA
V: TRBV28
D: TRBD1

CDR3: CASSREEGSAEAFF
DNA: TGTGCCAGCAGCAGAGAAGAGGGTTCCGCTGAAGCTTTCTTT
J: TRBJ1-1
size: NA
V: TRBV21-1
D: NA

CDR3: CASSLGREETQYF
DNA: TGTGCCAGCTCTCTGGGGAGGGAAGAGACCCAGTACTTC
J: TRBJ2-5
size: NA
V: TRBV18
D: TRBD2

CDR3: CASTKNNGNQPQHF
DNA: TGTGCCAGTACTAAAAATAACGGCAATCAGCCCCAGCATTTT
J: TRBJ1-5
size: few
V: TRBV19
D: NA

CDR3: CASSLEGGETQYF
DNA: TGTGCCAGCAGCTTAGAGGGGGGGGAGACCCAATACTTC
J: TRBJ2-5
size: NA
V: TRBV7-9
D: NA

CDR3: CAIRVGPRDYGYTF
DNA: TGTGCCATCAGGGTGGGGCCTCGGGACTATGGCTACACCTTC
J: TRBJ1-2
size: NA
V: TRBV10-3
D: NA

CDR3: CASSLSVRPEQYF
DNA: TGTGCCAGCAGTTTATCGGTCCGCCCGGAGCAGTACTTC
J: TRBJ2-7
size: NA
V: TRBV12-3/TRBV12-4
D: NA

CDR3: CASSSLQGADTQYF
DNA: TGTGCCAGCAGTTCATTACAGGGGGCAGATACGCAGTATTTT
J: TRBJ2-3
size: NA
V: TRBV28
D: TRBD1

CDR3: CASRDRTNYGYTF
DNA: TGTGCCAGCAGAGACAGGACGAACTATGGCTACACCTTC
J: TRBJ1-2
size: NA
V: TRBV2
D: NA

CDR3: CASGQQGAREAFF
DNA: TGTGCCAGCGGTCAACAAGGGGCTCGAGAAGCTTTCTTT
J: TRBJ1-1
size: NA
V: TRBV28
D: NA

CDR3: CASSFSGQQETQYF
DNA: TGTGCCAGCAGTTTCTCAGGACAGCAAGAGACCCAGTACTTC
J: TRBJ2-5
size: NA
V: TRBV28
D: NA

CDR3: CASSGSWGGNSNQPQHF
DNA: TGTGCCAGCAGTGGCAGTTGGGGGGGGAATAGCAATCAGCCCCAGCATTTT
J: TRBJ1-5
size: NA
V: TRBV2
D: NA

CDR3: CASSSDTGGRTEAFF
DNA: TGTGCCAGCTCATCAGATACGGGGGGCCGCACTGAAGCTTTCTTT
J: TRBJ1-1
size: few
V: TRBV18
D: NA

CDR3: CASSFQGETQYF
DNA: TGTGCCAGCAGTTTCCAGGGAGAGACCCAGTACTTC
J: TRBJ2-5
size: NA
V: TRBV6-5
D: NA

CDR3: CASISGDRVGLFF
DNA: TGTGCCAGCATAAGTGGGGACAGGGTAGGGCTGTTTTTT
J: TRBJ2-2
size: NA
V: TRBV6-5
D: TRBD1

CDR3: CASKGAGNQPQHF
DNA: TGTGCCAGCAAGGGAGCCGGAAATCAGCCCCAGCATTTT
J: TRBJ1-5
size: NA
V: TRBV2
D: NA

CDR3: CASSLGGGPYEKLFF
DNA: TGTGCCAGCAGCTTAGGGGGGGGCCCCTATGAAAAACTGTTTTTT
J: TRBJ1-4
size: NA
V: TRBV7-9
D: NA

CDR3: CASSPGRGTAYEQYF
DNA: TGTGCCAGCAGCCCCGGGAGGGGCACTGCCTACGAGCAGTACTTC
J: TRBJ2-7
size: NA
V: TRBV4-2
D: TRBD2

CDR3: CSVDGDSPYEQYF
DNA: TGCAGCGTTGATGGGGACAGCCCCTACGAGCAGTACTTC
J: TRBJ2-7
size: NA
V: TRBV29-1
D: TRBD1

CDR3: CASSQDRRDGEAFF
DNA: TGCGCCAGCAGCCAAGATAGGAGGGACGGTGAAGCTTTCTTT
J: TRBJ1-1
size: NA
V: TRBV4-1
D: NA

CDR3: CASSTFTSGPTDTQYF
DNA: TGCGCCAGCAGCACGTTCACTAGCGGACCCACAGATACGCAGTATTTT
J: TRBJ2-3
size: NA
V: TRBV5-1
D: TRBD2

CDR3: CASRRPGKSEKLFF
DNA: TGTGCCAGCAGACGGCCGGGGAAAAGTGAAAAACTGTTTTTT
J: TRBJ1-4
size: few
V: TRBV28
D: NA

CDR3: CASSQERHYEQYF
DNA: TGCGCCAGCAGCCAAGAAAGACACTACGAGCAGTACTTC
J: TRBJ2-7
size: NA
V: TRBV4-1
D: NA

CDR3: CASSQGLAGGHPYQETQYF
DNA: TGTGCCAGCAGCCAGGGACTAGCGGGAGGACACCCGTACCAAGAGACCCAGTACTTC
J: TRBJ2-5
size: NA
V: TRBV14
D: TRBD2

CDR3: CASSLDSSYNSPLHF
DNA: TGTGCCAGCAGTCTGGACAGCTCCTATAATTCACCCCTCCACTTT
J: TRBJ1-6
size: NA
V: TRBV27
D: NA

CDR3: CATRDRGRSSLHF
DNA: TGTGCCACAAGGGACAGGGGGCGGTCCTCCCTCCACTTT
J: TRBJ1-6
size: NA
V: TRBV2
D: TRBD1

CDR3: CASSFRTPLNYGYTF
DNA: TGTGCCAGCAGTTTTCGGACACCTCTGAACTATGGCTACACCTTC
J: TRBJ1-2
size: NA
V: TRBV28
D: NA

CDR3: CASSLTTGREQYF
DNA: TGCGCCAGCAGCTTAACCACAGGGCGCGAGCAGTACTTC
J: TRBJ2-7
size: NA
V: TRBV5-1
D: NA

CDR3: CASSPSLANYGYTF
DNA: TGTGCCAGCAGTCCATCGTTAGCTAACTATGGCTACACCTTC
J: TRBJ1-2
size: NA
V: TRBV28
D: NA

CDR3: CATRRLPGDRPADAEGDRYGYTF
DNA: TGCGCCACACGAAGACTCCCGGGGGACCGGCCGGCGGACGCTGAGGGAGACCGCTATGGCTACACCTTC
J: TRBJ1-2
size: NA
V: TRBV23-1
D: NA

CDR3: CASSVAGEKLFF
DNA: TGCGCCAGCAGCGTCGCAGGGGAAAAACTGTTTTTT
J: TRBJ1-4
size: NA
V: TRBV5-1
D: NA

CDR3: CASQTGFGNTIYF
DNA: TGTGCCAGTCAGACAGGGTTCGGAAACACCATATATTTT
J: TRBJ1-3
size: NA
V: TRBV6-5
D: TRBD1

CDR3: CASSRTGGEPQHF
DNA: TGTGCCAGCAGCCGTACGGGGGGAGAGCCCCAGCATTTT
J: TRBJ1-5
size: NA
V: TRBV3-1/TRBV3-2
D: NA

CDR3: CASSGGVPTEAFF
DNA: TGCGCCAGCAGCGGGGGGGTACCCACTGAAGCTTTCTTT
J: TRBJ1-1
size: NA
V: TRBV4-3
D: NA